One sample yielded the 3 T cell receptor beta chains listed below, sequenced in a study of T cell responses to AZD1222 COVID-19 vaccine. Sequencing used immunoSEQ multiplex PCR; TCRdb keeps in-frame clones, though not all of them. The sample has over 110,000 clones; 85% to 95% are singletons. This specimen consisted of peripheral blood, obtained after recovery from COVID-19. All receptors come from an adult who had recovered from COVID-19.

The gene calls are TRBV7-9 and TRBJ1-1; D is uncertain. Germline-derived CDR1 and CDR2 are SEHNR and FQNEAQ (reference sequence). V was cut by 0 bases and J by 2 bases, with 7 bases left in between. This CDR3 is 14 amino acids long. The CDR3 DNA is TGTGCCAGCAGCTTAGCGATGGATAACACTGAAGCTTTCTTT. Encoded protein: CASSLAMDNTEAFF.

This sequence joins TRBV4-1 and TRBJ2-7; 13 bases are a match to TRBD2. Germline loops: CDR1 MGHRA, CDR2 YSYEKL. This CDR3 is 15 amino acids long. V shed 2 bases, J shed 5 bases, and the junction held 3 bases outside the gene matches. The CDR3 region has the DNA TGCGCCAGCAGCCAACCGACTAGCGGGAGGCACGAGCAGTACTTC. As protein: CASSQPTSGRHEQYF.

V gene TRBV28 combines with J gene TRBJ2-6; no clear D. This CDR3 region has 17 residues. Deletions cut 4 bases from V and 0 bases from J, with 13 bases between. Germline lookup yields CDR1 MDHEN and CDR2 SYDVKM. The CDR3 region has the DNA TGTGCCAGCAGTTCCGGTCAGCTGTCCTCTGGGGCCAACGTCCTGACTTTC. Translating it yields CASSSGQLSSGANVLTF.